This T cell receptor beta chain appears in the sequencing data of a study of blood T cells in healthy people across ages. Only a few counts were recorded for this clonotype. They isolated at least 7 million PBMCs from each sample. The V and J ends lost 8 bases and 4 bases respectively, with 13 bases between them. Germline-derived CDR1 and CDR2 are SEHNR and FQNEAQ (reference sequence). This CDR3 has 13 residues. A J-beta primer mix and a sample-barcoded 5' primer were used in a second PCR of about 7 to 11 cycles. TCRdb reprocessed the 5' RACE reads with MiXCR, giving one entry per CDR3 protein. The sample has approximately 780,000 distinct CDR3 sequences, roughly 24% seen once. Separately, the same data were catalogued under a study of T cells of mothers and their children. That work contributes: All RNA that had been extracted was used for cDNA synthesis at around 1.4 ug per 15 ul. In each mother, TCR beta CDR3 reads exceeded 10 million; in each child, they numbered approximately 3.3 million.

This receptor was identified in a boy aged 5 to 17 in good health. V and J are TRBV7-9 and TRBJ2-3; D call uncertain. The sequenced sample consisted of blood. The CDR3 bases are TGTGCCAGCTCCGACCTGTCGGCAGATACGCAGTATTTT. It encodes CASSDLSADTQYF.